Below are 19 T cell receptor beta chains sequenced from a single sample in a study of cytomegalovirus exposure and HLA in healthy donors (TCRdb year 2017). The library was generated by the immunoSEQ multiplex PCR assay. The table was pulled from immuneACCESS by TCRdb, which kept in-frame rearrangements only. Such tables lose some clones; where checked, under half of the loss comes from unresolved V genes, and the rest has no known cause. The sample includes about 360,000 clones, with roughly 90% observed a single time. The top ten hold under 0.9% of the sample. Source material: PBMCs. Every receptor here comes from a woman between 18 and 29 years old in good health and CMV-seronegative.

The chain couples TRBV2 to TRBJ2-3, with D maybe TRBD2 (5 bases). V lost 11 bases to trimming and J lost 2 bases, with 11 bases between them. CDR1 and CDR2 (germline): SNHLY, FYNNEI. This CDR3 is built from 12 residues. In DNA form, the CDR3 reads TGTGCCTGTTCCGGGATCACAGATACGCAGTATTTT. It yields the protein CACSGITDTQYF. The full variable domain, completed using reference TRBV2 and TRBJ2-3, is EPEVTQTPSHQVTQMGQEVILRCVPISNHLYFYWYRQILGQKVEFLVSFYNNEISEKSEIFDDQFSVERPDGSNFTLKIRSTKLEDSAMYFCACSGITDTQYFGPGTRLTVL.

This clone was found a few times. The chain is built from TRBV25-1 and TRBJ1-2; unclear D gene. The CDR3 covers 11 residues. Germline V gene data show CDR1 as MGHDK and CDR2 as SYGVNS. With 6 bases removed from V and 3 bases from J, the gap between germline ends came to 5 bases. CDR3 DNA: TGTGCCAGCAGGGGCCACTATGGCTACACCTTC. Its protein product is CASRGHYGYTF.

The chain employs TRBV7-9 and TRBJ2-7, with D possibly being TRBD1 (5 bases). V was clipped by 4 bases and J by 6 bases, with 10 bases between them. CDR1 is SEHNR, CDR2 FQNEAQ, per germline (reference sequence). CDR3 length: 12 residues. The CDR3 loop reads CASSSRDFEQYF. DNA for the CDR3: TGTGCCAGCAGCTCCAGGGATTTCGAGCAGTACTTC.

The V and J genes are TRBV28 and TRBJ2-5, with D possibly matching TRBD2 (5 bases). Trimming cost V 1 base and J 5 bases, with 11 bases left between them. The CDR3 consists of 14 residues. The germline V gene has CDR1 MDHEN and CDR2 SYDVKM. The CDR3 region is CASSLLARRETQYF. CDR3 DNA: TGTGCCAGCAGTTTATTAGCGAGACGGGAGACCCAGTACTTC.

The sample holds one count of this clone. The chain has TRBV2 and TRBJ2-2; 13 nucleotides align to TRBD2. The CDR3 contains 18 residues. The V gene's germline CDR1 is SNHLY and CDR2 FYNNEI. With 5 bases clipped from V and 1 base from J, the junction kept 7 bases outside the gene matches. CDR3 in DNA: TGTGCCAGCAGTCCCGGGACTAGCGGGATATGGAACACCGGGGAGCTGTTTTTT. Translating gives CASSPGTSGIWNTGELFF.

The J gene is TRBJ2-7, the V gene TRBV14; 9 nucleotides line up with TRBD2. Germline V lookup: CDR1 SGHDN, CDR2 FVKESK. The CDR3 consists of 17 residues. V trimming: 3 bases; J trimming: 5 bases; junction bases outside the gene matches: 14. The CDR3, as DNA: TGTGCCAGCAGCCAGGATATCTTAGCGGGAGTCATCGACGAGCAGTACTTC. Encoded protein: CASSQDILAGVIDEQYF.

For this clone: Different DNA sequences within this sample yield the same CDR3. The gene calls are TRBV28 and TRBJ1-5, with TRBD1 identical over 7 bases. Per germline, CDR1 MDHEN and CDR2 SYDVKM. The CDR3 runs to 14 residues. The V segment lost 5 bases and the J segment 4 bases; nucleotides outside the gene matches: 5. In DNA form, the CDR3 reads TGTGCCAGCAGTCTCTGGACAGGTAATCAGCCCCAGCATTTT. Its translation is CASSLWTGNQPQHF.

The gene calls are TRBV6-5 and TRBJ1-2, with D possibly being TRBD1 (6 bases). The CDR3 has 14 residues. Trimming shortened V by 2 bases and J by 7 bases, and 14 bases separated the two germline ends. Per the germline V gene, CDR1 is MNHEY and CDR2 is SVGAGI. In DNA form, the CDR3 reads TGTGCCAGCAGTTACGGGGAGGGGGTTAGTGGCTACACCTTC. Its translation: CASSYGEGVSGYTF.

The rearrangement uses TRBV19 and TRBJ2-7; a weak D match, TRBD2 (5 bases). The V gene's germline CDR1 is LNHDA and CDR2 SQIVND (reference sequence). The V end was cut by 5 bases, the J end by 5 bases, with 22 bases between. The CDR3 runs 16 residues. The CDR3 reads CASSPRGNSIQDEQYF. In nucleotides, the CDR3 is TGTGCCAGTAGTCCCCGGGGTAACTCAATTCAAGACGAGCAGTACTTC.

The CDR3 sequence is CASSRPQLGDSEQYF. The CDR3 bases are TGCGCCAGCAGCCGCCCCCAACTTGGGGACTCAGAGCAGTACTTC. V and J are TRBV4-1 and TRBJ2-7; D possibly corresponds to TRBD2 (6 bases). V was clipped by 4 bases and J by 7 bases, with 20 bases between them. CDR1 and CDR2 from the germline V gene are MGHRA and YSYEKL. This CDR3 is built from 15 residues.

The rearrangement joins TRBV28 to TRBJ1-2; possibly TRBD1 for D (5 bases). The CDR3 length is 12 residues. Germline-derived CDR1 and CDR2 are MDHEN and SYDVKM. V was trimmed by 6 bases and J by 10 bases, leaving 15 bases between them. The CDR3 is CASRPGLGFYTF. As DNA, the CDR3 is TGTGCCAGCAGACCGGGACTTGGTTTCTACACCTTC.

CDR3 DNA: TGTGCCAGCTCACCAGGGCGAGAAAAACTGTTTTTT. It encodes CASSPGREKLFF. The rearrangement uses TRBV18 and TRBJ1-4; D remains ambiguous. The V gene lost 2 bases and the J gene lost 8 bases, with 6 bases spanning the gap. This CDR3 has 12 residues. In germline, CDR1 is KGHSH, CDR2 LQKENI.

The V and J genes are TRBV18 and TRBJ1-5; D gene unclear. The length of the CDR3 is 18 residues. Trimming removed 5 bases at V and 5 bases at J, with 25 bases between. Per germline, CDR1 KGHSH and CDR2 LQKENI. The CDR3 region is CASSGQFRLGGRDQPQHF. CDR3 bases: TGTGCCAGCTCAGGGCAATTCCGCCTCGGCGGGCGAGATCAGCCCCAGCATTTT.

CDR3 DNA: TGTGCCAGCAGCGCCTCCGGAGGGCCCGAGGAGCTGTTTTTT. This gives the protein CASSASGGPEELFF. The chain has TRBV9 and TRBJ2-2; D is perhaps TRBD2 (6 bases). The CDR3 totals 14 residues. The germline V gene encodes CDR1 SGDLS and CDR2 YYNGEE. V was clipped by 3 bases and J by 10 bases, with 16 bases between them.

V gene TRBV4-1 combines with J gene TRBJ2-2; D gene ambiguous. CDR3 size: 12 residues. CDR1 is MGHRA and CDR2 is YSYEKL in the germline V gene. Trimming left V 0 bases short and J 7 bases short, with 3 bases between. For the CDR3, the DNA is TGCGCCAGCAGCCAAGACCGCGGGGAGCTGTTTTTT. It translates to CASSQDRGELFF.

The chain combines TRBV28 with TRBJ1-5; possible D gene TRBD1, 6 bases. Trimming stripped 4 bases from V and 9 bases from J, with 10 bases between. CDR3 length equals 12 residues. Germline V lookup: CDR1 MDHEN, CDR2 SYDVKM. The DNA of the CDR3 is TGTGCCAGCAGTTCCGGCAGGGGGCCCCAGCATTTT. This sequence encodes CASSSGRGPQHF. Filled out from reference TRBV28 and TRBJ1-5, the complete variable domain reads DVKVTQSSRYLVKRTGEKVFLECVQDMDHENMFWYRQDPGLGLRLIYFSYDVKMKEKGDIPEGYSVSREKKERFSLILESASTNQTSMYLCASSSGRGPQHFGDGTRLSIL.

The CDR3 loop is CAISPSGGIYEQYF. The CDR3 DNA reads as TGTGCCATCAGCCCTAGCGGGGGTATCTACGAGCAGTACTTC. The chain couples TRBV10-3 to TRBJ2-7; TRBD2 matches 10 bases. V gave up 6 bases and J gave up 3 bases; unmatched junction bases: 5. Germline assignment: CDR1 ENHRY and CDR2 SYGVKD. The CDR3 has 14 amino acids.

The gene calls are TRBV5-1 and TRBJ1-4; D uncertain. The CDR3 runs 13 residues. CDR1 and CDR2 (germline): SGHRS, YFSETQ. Trimming shortened V by 0 bases and J by 12 bases, and 12 bases separated the two germline ends. The CDR3 nucleotides are TGCGCCAGCAGCTTGGGGGGAGGACGAGAACTGTTTTTT. As protein: CASSLGGGRELFF.

V and J are TRBV25-1 and TRBJ1-3; the match to TRBD1 covers 11 bases. The ends lost 3 bases at V and 3 bases at J; junction bases unmatched: 4. Looked up from germline, CDR1 is MGHDK and CDR2 is SYGVNS. The CDR3 is 16 amino acids. The CDR3 DNA follows: TGTGCCAGCAGTGACCCGGGACAGGGGGGTGGAAACACCATATATTTT. The encoded protein is CASSDPGQGGGNTIYF.